A single sample is the source of the 15 T cell receptor beta chains below, sequenced in a study of blood T cell repertoires in COVID-19. Clones were sequenced by immunoSEQ multiplex PCR, and TCRdb holds only the in-frame ones, with some missing. The sample has approximately 210,000 clones; approximately 80% are singletons. The sample taken for sequencing was PBMCs or T cells enriched from blood (not recorded which). The receptors derive from a man in his forties who had recovered from COVID-19.

The V gene is TRBV7-8, the J gene TRBJ2-1, with TRBD2 matching over 10 bases. Germline V gene lookup returns CDR1 SGHVS and CDR2 FQNEAQ. The CDR3 runs 15 residues. With 2 bases clipped from V and 8 bases from J, the junction kept 6 bases outside the gene matches. The CDR3 bases are TGTGCCAGCAGCTTATCCAGCGGGGGGGTCTATGAGCAGTTCTTC. Encoded protein: CASSLSSGGVYEQFF.

This clone was observed a few times. CDR3 in amino acids: CASSPSPGSGGDEQYF. The CDR3 coding sequence is TGCGCCAGCAGCCCCTCCCCGGGTAGCGGGGGGGACGAGCAGTACTTC. The V call is TRBV5-1, the J call TRBJ2-7; 11 positions agree with TRBD2. There are 16 residues in the CDR3. V shed 4 bases and J 5 bases; nucleotides not matched to a gene: 11. The germline V gene encodes CDR1 SGHRS and CDR2 YFSETQ.

The chain joins TRBV7-2 to TRBJ2-1, with unresolved D. This CDR3 has 16 residues. Trimming stripped 1 base from V and 0 bases from J, with 10 bases between. The germline gives CDR1 SGHTA, CDR2 FQGNSA. CDR3 residues: CASSLGAWSSYNEQFF. CDR3 bases: TGTGCCAGCAGCTTAGGTGCCTGGAGCTCCTACAATGAGCAGTTCTTC.

The gene calls are TRBV7-2 and TRBJ1-2; D is ambiguous. The V gene's germline CDR1 is SGHTA and CDR2 FQGNSA. Between the trimmed V and J ends, which lost 2 bases and 4 bases, there was a span of 17 bases. This CDR3 is 16 amino acids long. DNA for the CDR3: TGTGCCAGCAGCTTACTCCATCGGGGTTTCGTCTATGGCTACACCTTC. It is translated as CASSLLHRGFVYGYTF.

In this sample, this clone turned up a few times. The V call is TRBV5-1, the J call TRBJ1-4; D may be TRBD1 (6 bases). This CDR3 is built from 13 residues. V was clipped by 5 bases and J by 6 bases, with 11 bases between them. Germline V gene sequence: CDR1 SGHRS, CDR2 YFSETQ. CDR3 protein: CASRRDNDEKLFF. CDR3 in DNA: TGCGCCAGCAGACGGGACAATGATGAAAAACTGTTTTTT.

The J gene is TRBJ2-1, the V gene TRBV19; D might be TRBD2 (5 bases). This CDR3 spans 13 amino acids. Germline assignment: CDR1 LNHDA and CDR2 SQIVND (reference sequence). The germline V and J ends were trimmed by 4 bases and 6 bases, with 10 bases remaining between them. CDR3 DNA: TGTGCCAGTAGTACGGCGGCGGGCAATGAGCAGTTCTTC. It is translated as CASSTAAGNEQFF.

V gene TRBV2 combines with J gene TRBJ2-7; TRBD1 is a possible D gene (5 bases). Germline V gene sequence: CDR1 SNHLY, CDR2 FYNNEI. The CDR3 totals 14 residues. V dropped 4 bases and J dropped 3 bases, with 13 bases sitting between them. CDR3 amino acids: CASSGQRGFYEQYF. The CDR3 region has the DNA TGTGCCAGCAGTGGACAGCGCGGATTCTACGAGCAGTACTTC. Complete variable domain (other parts from reference TRBV2 and TRBJ2-7): EPEVTQTPSHQVTQMGQEVILRCVPISNHLYFYWYRQILGQKVEFLVSFYNNEISEKSEIFDDQFSVERPDGSNFTLKIRSTKLEDSAMYFCASSGQRGFYEQYFGPGTRLTVT.

V usage is TRBV19 and J usage is TRBJ1-2, with TRBD1 as a possible D gene (5 bases). Trimming removed 4 bases from V and 5 bases from J, with 17 bases in between. The CDR3 sequence is 15 residues long. Germline V lookup: CDR1 LNHDA, CDR2 SQIVND (reference sequence). CDR3 in DNA: TGTGCCAGTAGTAAGGGCTCCCCGGGGACTTATGGCTACACCTTC. Encoded protein: CASSKGSPGTYGYTF.

This clone occurred once. The chain carries TRBV6-6 and TRBJ1-2, with 7 positions matching TRBD1. The length of the CDR3 is 16 residues. V was clipped by 5 bases and J by 8 bases; unmatched bases: 17. Germline lookup yields CDR1 MNHNY and CDR2 SVGAGI (reference sequence). DNA for the CDR3: TGTGCCAGCAGTAATACTCGTTTTGAGGGGGCGTCGGGCTACACCTTC. It specifies CASSNTRFEGASGYTF.

This clone showed up just a few times. The chain links TRBV1 to TRBJ2-7; the table assigns TRBD2, which was not confirmed against the DNA. TRBV1 is listed as a pseudogene. The CDR3 has 16 residues. CDR3 in DNA: TGCACCAGCAGCCAACAAGAGCCGGACTCGAACTACGAGCAGTACTTC. Amino acid sequence: CTSSQQEPDSNYEQYF.

The chain employs TRBV12-3 or TRBV12-4 and TRBJ2-7; D remains unclear. The CDR3 has 11 amino acids. The germline V and J ends were trimmed by 3 bases and 3 bases, with 3 bases remaining between them. CDR3 loop: CASSFLYEQYF. In nucleotides, the CDR3 is TGTGCCAGCAGTTTTCTCTACGAGCAGTACTTC.

This clone has a handful of counts. J is TRBJ1-5 and V is TRBV4-2; D uncertain. Germline-derived CDR1 and CDR2 are LGHNA and YNFKEQ. With 0 bases removed from V and 1 base from J, the gap between germline ends came to 10 bases. The CDR3 totals 16 residues. CDR3 nucleotide sequence: TGTGCCAGCAGCCAAGATAGTCGGGGAAGCAATCAGCCCCAGCATTTT. Residues: CASSQDSRGSNQPQHF.

This chain links TRBV4-1 with TRBJ1-1, with D maybe TRBD1 (6 bases). Germline CDR1 is MGHRA and CDR2 is YSYEKL. The germline V and J ends were trimmed by 2 bases and 6 bases, with 7 bases remaining between them. The CDR3 totals 12 residues. DNA for the CDR3: TGCGCCAGCAGCCAACAGGGGTCTGAAGCTTTCTTT. This gives the protein CASSQQGSEAFF.

The V call is TRBV29-1, the J call TRBJ2-5, with D possibly matching TRBD2 (6 bases). There are 14 residues in the CDR3. Trimming took off 1 base at V and 1 base at J, with 10 bases between the two ends. In germline, CDR1 is SQVTM, CDR2 ANQGSEA. The CDR3 coding sequence is TGCAGCGTTGAAGCTGGGGGGACCCAAGAGACCCAGTACTTC. It codes for CSVEAGGTQETQYF.

V usage is TRBV7-9 and J usage is TRBJ2-1; weak D call: TRBD1 (5 bases). CDR1 and CDR2 from the germline V gene are SEHNR and FQNEAQ (reference sequence). Trimming shortened V by 0 bases and J by 6 bases, and 6 bases separated the two germline ends. The CDR3 is 13 amino acids. CDR3 DNA sequence: TGTGCCAGCAGCTTAGCTGGGGCCAATGAGCAGTTCTTC. Protein: CASSLAGANEQFF.